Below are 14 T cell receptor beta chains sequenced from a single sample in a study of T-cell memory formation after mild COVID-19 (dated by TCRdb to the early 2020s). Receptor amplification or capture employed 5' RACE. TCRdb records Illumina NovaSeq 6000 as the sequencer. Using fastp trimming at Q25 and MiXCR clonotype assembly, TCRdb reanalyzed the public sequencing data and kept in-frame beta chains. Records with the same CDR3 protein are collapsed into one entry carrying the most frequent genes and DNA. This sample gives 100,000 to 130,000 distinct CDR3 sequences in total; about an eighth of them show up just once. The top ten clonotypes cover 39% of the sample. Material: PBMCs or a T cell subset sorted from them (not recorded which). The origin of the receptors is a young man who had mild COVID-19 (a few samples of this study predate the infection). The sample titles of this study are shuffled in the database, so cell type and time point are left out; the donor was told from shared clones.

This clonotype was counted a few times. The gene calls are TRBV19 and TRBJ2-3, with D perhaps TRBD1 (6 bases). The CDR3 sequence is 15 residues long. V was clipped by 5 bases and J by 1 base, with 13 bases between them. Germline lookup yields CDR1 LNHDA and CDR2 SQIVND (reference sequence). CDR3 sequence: CASSPSRQGTDTQYF. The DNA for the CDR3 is TGTGCCAGTAGTCCCTCGAGACAGGGCACAGATACGCAGTATTTT.

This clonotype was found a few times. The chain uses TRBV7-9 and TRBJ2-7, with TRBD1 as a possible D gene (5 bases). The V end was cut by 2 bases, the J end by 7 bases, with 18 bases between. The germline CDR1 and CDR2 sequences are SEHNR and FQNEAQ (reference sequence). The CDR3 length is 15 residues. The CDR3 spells CASSLSSDSFREQYV. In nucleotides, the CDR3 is TGTGCCAGCAGCTTATCCAGCGACAGCTTTAGGGAGCAGTACGTC.

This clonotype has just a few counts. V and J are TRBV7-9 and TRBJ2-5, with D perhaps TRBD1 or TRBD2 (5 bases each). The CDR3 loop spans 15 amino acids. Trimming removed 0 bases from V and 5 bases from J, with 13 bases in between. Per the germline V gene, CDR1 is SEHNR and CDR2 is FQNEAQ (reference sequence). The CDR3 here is CASSLAGVPRETQYF. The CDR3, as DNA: TGTGCCAGCAGCTTAGCGGGGGTCCCGCGGGAGACCCAGTACTTC.

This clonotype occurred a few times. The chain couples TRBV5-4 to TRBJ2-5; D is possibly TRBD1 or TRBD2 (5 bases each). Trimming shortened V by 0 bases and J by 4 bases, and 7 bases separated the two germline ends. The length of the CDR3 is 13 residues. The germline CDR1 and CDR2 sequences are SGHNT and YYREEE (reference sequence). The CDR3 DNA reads TGTGCCAGCAGCTTGGATGGGGGAGAGACCCAGTACTTC. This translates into CASSLDGGETQYF.

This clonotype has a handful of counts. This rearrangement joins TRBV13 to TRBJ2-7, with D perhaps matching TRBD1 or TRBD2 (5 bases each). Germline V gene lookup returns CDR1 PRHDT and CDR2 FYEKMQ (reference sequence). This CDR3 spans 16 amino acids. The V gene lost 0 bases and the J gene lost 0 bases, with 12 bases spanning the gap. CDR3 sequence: CASSLGRTGLSYEQYF. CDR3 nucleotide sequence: TGTGCCAGCAGCTTAGGGAGGACGGGGCTCTCCTACGAGCAGTACTTC.

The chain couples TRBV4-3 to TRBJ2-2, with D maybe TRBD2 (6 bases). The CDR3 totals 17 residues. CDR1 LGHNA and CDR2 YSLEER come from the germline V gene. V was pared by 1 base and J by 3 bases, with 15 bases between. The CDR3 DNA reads TGCGCCAGCAGCCAAGTGGGGGGAGGATCAGACACCGGGGAGCTGTTTTTT. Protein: CASSQVGGGSDTGELFF.

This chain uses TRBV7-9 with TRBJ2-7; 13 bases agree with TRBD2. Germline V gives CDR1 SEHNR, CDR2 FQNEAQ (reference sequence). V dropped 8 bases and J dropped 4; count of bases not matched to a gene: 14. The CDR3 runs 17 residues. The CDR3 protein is CASGTNDRTSGGYEQYF. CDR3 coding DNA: TGTGCCAGCGGAACGAATGATCGGACTAGCGGGGGTTACGAGCAGTACTTC.

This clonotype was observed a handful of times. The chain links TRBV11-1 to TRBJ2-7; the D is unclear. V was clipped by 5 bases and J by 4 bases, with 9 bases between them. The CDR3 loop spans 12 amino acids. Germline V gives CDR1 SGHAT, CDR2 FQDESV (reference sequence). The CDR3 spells CASSTLAYEQYF. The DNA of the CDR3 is TGTGCCAGCAGCACCCTGGCGTACGAGCAGTACTTC. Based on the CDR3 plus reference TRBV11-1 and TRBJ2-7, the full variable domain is EAEVAQSPRYKITEKSQAVAFWCDPISGHATLYWYRQILGQGPELLVQFQDESVVDDSQLPKDRFSAERLKGVDSTLKIQPAELGDSAMYLCASSTLAYEQYFGPGTRLTVT.

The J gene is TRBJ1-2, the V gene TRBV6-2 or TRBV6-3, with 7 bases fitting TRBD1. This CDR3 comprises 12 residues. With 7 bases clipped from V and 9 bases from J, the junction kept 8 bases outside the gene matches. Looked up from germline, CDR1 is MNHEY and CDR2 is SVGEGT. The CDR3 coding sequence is TGTGCCAGCACCGCGACAGGGATGCGCTACACCTTC. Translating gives CASTATGMRYTF.

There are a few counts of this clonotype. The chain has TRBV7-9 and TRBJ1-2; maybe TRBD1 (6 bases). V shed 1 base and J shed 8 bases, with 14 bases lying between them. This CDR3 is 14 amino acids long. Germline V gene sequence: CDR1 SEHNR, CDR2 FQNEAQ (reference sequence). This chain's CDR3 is CASSLDREAVGYTF. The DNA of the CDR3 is TGTGCCAGCAGCTTAGACAGGGAGGCGGTAGGCTACACCTTC.

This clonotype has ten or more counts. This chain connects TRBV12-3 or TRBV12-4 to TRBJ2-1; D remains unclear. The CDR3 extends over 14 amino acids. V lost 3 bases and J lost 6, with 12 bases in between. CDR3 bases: TGTGCCAGCAGTTTCCTAGGGTGGTCCAATGAGCAGTTCTTC. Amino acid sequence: CASSFLGWSNEQFF.

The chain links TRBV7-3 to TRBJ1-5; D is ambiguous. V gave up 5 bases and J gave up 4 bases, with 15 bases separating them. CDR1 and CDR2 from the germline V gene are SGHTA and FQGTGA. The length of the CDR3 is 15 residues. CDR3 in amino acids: CASSPHPRRNQPQHF. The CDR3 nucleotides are TGTGCCAGCAGCCCCCATCCCCGGCGGAATCAGCCCCAGCATTTT.

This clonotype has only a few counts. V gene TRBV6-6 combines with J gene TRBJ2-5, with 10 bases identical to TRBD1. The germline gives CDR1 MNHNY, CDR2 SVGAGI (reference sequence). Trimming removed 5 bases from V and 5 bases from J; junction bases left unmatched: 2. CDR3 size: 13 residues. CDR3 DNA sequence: TGTGCCAGCAGTGCGGACAGGGGGGAGACCCAGTACTTC. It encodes CASSADRGETQYF.

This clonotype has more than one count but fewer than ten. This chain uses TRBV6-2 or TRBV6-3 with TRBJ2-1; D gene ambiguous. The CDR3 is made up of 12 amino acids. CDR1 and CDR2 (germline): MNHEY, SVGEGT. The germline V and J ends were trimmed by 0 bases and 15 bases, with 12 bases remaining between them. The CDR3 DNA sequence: TGTGCCAGCAGTTACTCGAGAGGCCAGCCGTTCTTC. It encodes CASSYSRGQPFF.